This TCR beta chain emerged from a study of cytomegalovirus exposure and HLA in healthy donors. Amplification used 60 Vbeta primers and 13 Jbeta primers. Original methodology: Approximately 9.9 million of around 85 million unique TCR beta chains were shared, per a later count. Here immunoSEQ multiplex PCR was the method, and the copy in TCRdb shows in-frame clones only, minus some. The D gene and trimming were derived from the DNA, and the V and J assignments and clone size from that table. This table has about 130,000 clones, 70% to 85% appearing once. Details on this clone: Its cognate antigen is unknown.

Findings and caveats of the study: Analysis was carried out at a later point, and it linked a missense DCLRE1C variant to TCR beta V- and J-gene trimming. HLA allele associations emerged for around 16,000 TCR beta sequences in a later analysis, at 0.05 false discovery rate.

The sequenced sample consisted of PBMCs. The TCR was taken from a boy aged 2-15 years in good health and CMV-seronegative.

The CDR3 region has the DNA TGCGCCAGCAGCCAAGATCTTTGGAGGGGAATAGGCGATGGCTACACCTTC. Its protein is CASSQDLWRGIGDGYTF. This chain connects TRBV4-3 to TRBJ1-2; tentative D call: TRBD1 (5 bases). Germline V CDR1 and CDR2: LGHNA, YSLEER. The CDR3 has 17 residues. Deletions cut 0 bases from V and 6 bases from J, with 20 bases between.